The rows below give T cell receptor beta chains drawn from one sample of a study of blood T cell repertoires in COVID-19. Here immunoSEQ multiplex PCR was the method, and the copy in TCRdb shows in-frame clones only, minus some. The sample carries around 150,000 clones, about 88% recorded once. The specimen sequenced was peripheral blood. The receptor source for this set is a woman older than 75 with acute or convalescent COVID-19. The CDR3 runs from the conserved cysteine through the conserved F or W. A D gene is named only where the DNA matches it firmly. The listing skips clone size in some rows; elsewhere it reads once, few, many or a size class.

d_call cdr3_length j_call v_call clone_size cdr3_aa cdr3_nt
- 15 TRBJ1-4 TRBV2 - CASSPDGEGNEKLFF TGTGCCAGCAGCCCGGACGGGGAAGGGAATGAAAAACTGTTTTTT
TRBD1 16 TRBJ1-5 TRBV15 - CATSREGQGSNQPQHF TGTGCCACCAGCAGAGAGGGACAGGGAAGCAATCAGCCCCAGCATTTT
TRBD1 15 TRBJ1-6 TRBV5-1 few CASSPRQGADSPLHF TGCGCCAGCAGCCCACGTCAGGGGGCCGATTCACCCCTCCACTTT
TRBD1 14 TRBJ2-5 TRBV15 - CATSRDRAQETQYF TGTGCCACCAGCAGGGACAGGGCCCAAGAGACCCAGTACTTC
- 13 TRBJ2-1 TRBV5-6 - CASAVPAGIEQFF TGTGCCAGCGCCGTTCCGGCGGGGATTGAGCAGTTCTTC
- 15 TRBJ1-2 TRBV3-1/TRBV3-2 - CASSQAQGSNYGYTF TGTGCCAGCAGCCAAGCTCAGGGTAGTAACTATGGCTACACCTTC
- 13 TRBJ1-3 TRBV7-3 - CASSLNSGNTIYF TGTGCCAGCAGCCTTAACTCTGGAAACACCATATATTTT
- 12 TRBJ2-2 TRBV10-3 once CAISVEGGELFF TGTGCCATCAGCGTCGAGGGCGGGGAGCTGTTTTTT
TRBD1 12 TRBJ1-1 TRBV29-1 - CSVGQSNTEAFF TGCAGCGTGGGACAGAGTAACACTGAAGCTTTCTTT
- 13 TRBJ1-1 TRBV2 - CASSEAPGGLTFF TGTGCCAGCAGTGAAGCACCGGGAGGTTTAACTTTCTTT
TRBD1 15 TRBJ1-3 TRBV4-1 once CASSQGEQGVNTIYF TGCGCCAGCAGCCAAGGGGAACAGGGGGTAAACACCATATATTTT
- 13 TRBJ1-3 TRBV29-1 - CSVGRGSGNTIYF TGCAGCGTTGGAAGAGGTTCTGGAAACACCATATATTTT
TRBD1 14 TRBJ2-1 TRBV11-2 few CASSLDWTGGGQFF TGTGCCAGCAGCTTAGATTGGACAGGGGGAGGGCAGTTCTTC
TRBD1 16 TRBJ1-1 TRBV7-3 - CASSSGQGSGNTEAFF TGTGCCAGCAGCTCTGGACAGGGATCGGGAAACACTGAAGCTTTCTTT
TRBD1 12 TRBJ1-1 TRBV28 once CASSITTGEAFF TGTGCCAGCAGTATAACGACAGGGGAAGCTTTCTTT
- 13 TRBJ1-1 TRBV11-2 - CASSFGENTEAFF TGTGCCAGCAGCTTTGGAGAGAACACTGAAGCTTTCTTT
- 14 TRBJ2-7 TRBV6-2/TRBV6-3 - CASSYFASGYEQYF TGTGCCAGCAGTTACTTTGCCAGCGGGTACGAGCAGTACTTC
- 11 TRBJ2-1 TRBV10-3 few CAISESRRWFF TGTGCCATCAGTGAGTCCCGGCGGTGGTTCTTC
TRBD2 17 TRBJ2-7 TRBV11-2 - CASSLVPGLAAVYEQYF TGTGCCAGCAGCTTAGTCCCGGGACTAGCCGCAGTCTACGAGCAGTACTTC
- 14 TRBJ1-4 TRBV5-1 - CASSFGDPNEKLFF TGCGCCAGCAGTTTTGGAGACCCAAATGAAAAACTGTTTTTT
- 15 TRBJ1-1 TRBV19 - CASSIGSGMNTEAFF TGTGCCAGTAGTATAGGATCAGGAATGAACACTGAAGCTTTCTTT
- 14 TRBJ2-7 TRBV29-1 - CSVRYRTSSYEQYF TGCAGCGTCCGGTACAGAACTAGCTCCTACGAGCAGTACTTC
- 15 TRBJ2-5 TRBV2 - CASRPRERKTETQYF TGTGCCAGCAGGCCTAGGGAGCGGAAGACGGAGACCCAGTACTTC
TRBD1 14 TRBJ1-1 TRBV18 once CASSPVTGPHEAFF TGTGCCAGCTCACCAGTGACAGGGCCGCATGAAGCTTTCTTT
- 10 TRBJ2-3 TRBV20-1 - CSASRDTQYF TGCAGTGCTAGTCGGGATACGCAGTATTTT
- 16 TRBJ2-3 TRBV23-1 - CASSQRRRPSTDTQYF TGCGCCAGCAGTCAAAGGCGGAGGCCCAGCACAGATACGCAGTATTTT
- 15 TRBJ1-5 TRBV6-5 - CASNLGPNSNQPQHF TGTGCCAGCAATCTGGGGCCAAATAGCAATCAGCCCCAGCATTTT
- 14 TRBJ1-2 TRBV19 - CASSSRGPNYGYTF TGTGCCAGTAGTTCCAGGGGACCTAACTATGGCTACACCTTC
- 17 TRBJ2-2 TRBV27 - CASSFNGRLSNTGELFF TGTGCCAGCAGTTTCAATGGCAGGTTATCGAACACCGGGGAGCTGTTTTTT